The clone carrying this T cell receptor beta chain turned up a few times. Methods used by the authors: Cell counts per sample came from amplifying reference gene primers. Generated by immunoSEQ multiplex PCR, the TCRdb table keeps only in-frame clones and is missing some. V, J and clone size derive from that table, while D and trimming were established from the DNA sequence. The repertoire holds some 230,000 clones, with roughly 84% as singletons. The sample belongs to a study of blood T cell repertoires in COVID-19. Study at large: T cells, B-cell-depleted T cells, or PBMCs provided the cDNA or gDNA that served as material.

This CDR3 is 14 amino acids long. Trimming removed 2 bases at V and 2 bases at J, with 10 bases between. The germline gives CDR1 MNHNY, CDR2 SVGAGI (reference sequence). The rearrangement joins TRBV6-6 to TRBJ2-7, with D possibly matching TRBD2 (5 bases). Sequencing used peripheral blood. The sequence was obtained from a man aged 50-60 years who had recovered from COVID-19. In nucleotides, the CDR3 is TGTGCCAGCAGTTACCCAGAGGGCCCCTACGAGCAGTACTTC. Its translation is CASSYPEGPYEQYF.